This T cell receptor (beta chain) was documented in a study of neurological immune-mediated disorders. The CDR3 contains 18 residues. CDR1 and CDR2 (germline): SGHRS, YFSETQ. The V segment lost 0 bases and the J segment 7 bases; nucleotides outside the gene matches: 16. There are many counts of this clonotype. The cDNA came from 5'RACE, which used 10-nucleotide random UMIs. Each CDR3 protein is one row after TCRdb ran MiXCR on the 5' RACE reads. The sample lists 78,000 or so distinct CDR3 sequences, 5% to 5.5% occurring once. The sequenced material came from PBMCs. The source of this sequence is a woman in her twenties or thirties with multiple sclerosis. This chain connects TRBV5-1 to TRBJ1-5; TRBD1 matches 7 bases. The CDR3 sequence is CASSLARQGEVLRQPQHF. Written as DNA, the CDR3 is TGCGCCAGCAGCTTGGCCAGGCAGGGGGAGGTTCTCCGCCAGCCCCAGCATTTT.